This T cell receptor (beta chain) was obtained from a study of T cells in narcolepsy (dated by TCRdb to about 2018). Regarding the complete study: Patients with narcolepsy type 1 or type 2 (NT1, NT2) and healthy control donors were enrolled in the study. The study used TCR Vbeta sequencing to track clonotypes in blood and CSF while looking for autoreactive T cells in narcolepsy patients that target self-antigens of hypocretin neurons (hypocretin, TRIB2). General conclusions and limits of the study: Autoreactive clonotypes were reported to be detected serially in the blood of the same patients and of different patients, but not in the blood of healthy controls. Numbers of sequenced blood memory CD4+ clonotypes were comparable, averaging roughly 40,000 in patients and about 33,000 in controls. HCRT-specific and TRIB2-specific autoreactive clonotypes were highlighted in plots that compared CD4+ T cell clonotypes in CSF versus blood from the same patient. No sequences matching autoreactive T cell clones were contained in some blood memory CD4+ repertoires from patients and controls.

CDR1 and CDR2 are drawn from the germline V gene: SNHLY, FYNNEI. V drops 0 bases and J drops 1 base, leaving 10 bases in between. The CDR3 starts with the cysteine, ends with the phenylalanine, and has 16 residues. The retained sequence is limited to the CDR3, 48 bases, with the frame set at the first base. A note on this clone: No cognate antigen has been identified for it. Per-nucleotide qualities are absent, and no much larger clonotype sits a single base away.

Memory CD4+ T cells were sorted ex vivo from peripheral blood of narcolepsy patients and healthy controls for TCR Vbeta sequencing. The library was prepared using the immunoSEQ multiplex PCR assay. Imported from immuneACCESS, the table was reduced by TCRdb to in-frame sequences with V and J called. These copies leave out some clones; in studies compared against another copy, an unresolved V gene accounts for under half, and the cause of the remainder is not known. Across this sample there are 12,000 or so clones, with 94% seen only once. Clones ranked in the top ten supply 0.85% to 1.2% of the sample.

The sample comprised CD45RA- memory CD4+ T cells from PBMCs. What this sample's cell subset or site label stands for: memory T cells sorted ex vivo from peripheral blood. The clonotype was recovered from a human donor with narcolepsy. The sequence links TRBV2 to TRBJ1-3; a weak D assignment points to TRBD1 (6 bases agree). Here the CDR3 is given as CASSEASRGSGNTIYF. Read as DNA, the sequence is TGTGCCAGCAGTGAAGCATCCAGGGGATCTGGAAACACCATATATTTT.